A selection of T cell receptor beta chains follows, all from one sample in a study of blood T cell repertoires in COVID-19. Here immunoSEQ multiplex PCR was the method, and the copy in TCRdb shows in-frame clones only, minus some. The sample has approximately 200,000 clones, over 75% seen once. Sequenced material: PBMCs or T cells enriched from blood (not recorded which). These receptors all come from a man aged 25-45 years in a cohort exposed to, infected with or recovered from COVID-19 (not recorded which). The CDR3 runs from the conserved cysteine through the conserved F or W. D genes are given only for firm matches. Clone size is given for some rows only: seen once, a few or many times, or a class if the clone is expanded.

abundance	v_gene	d_gene	j_gene	CDR3nt	CDR3aa
-	TRBV5-5	-	TRBJ1-1	TGTGCCAGCAGCTTTTCCCCGGGAGAAAAAGCTTTCTTT	CASSFSPGEKAFF
-	TRBV6-2/TRBV6-3	TRBD1	TRBJ2-7	TGTGCCAGCAGTGCGACCGGGACAGGGTCCTACGAGCAGTACTTC	CASSATGTGSYEQYF
-	TRBV24-1	TRBD1	TRBJ1-1	TGTGCCACCCGCGGGACAGGGGGGAACACTGAAGCTTTCTTT	CATRGTGGNTEAFF
-	TRBV13	TRBD1	TRBJ2-3	TGTGCCAGCAGCTTAGACCGGGGACAGGGAACAGATACGCAGTATTTT	CASSLDRGQGTDTQYF
-	TRBV11-2	-	TRBJ1-1	TGTGCCAGCAGCCTAAATATGTGGGGAGGAGCTGAAGCTTTCTTT	CASSLNMWGGAEAFF
once	TRBV28	TRBD2	TRBJ2-2	TGTGCCAGCAGTTTAACCGGGACTAGCACCAGGGAGCTGTTTTTT	CASSLTGTSTRELFF
once	TRBV28	-	TRBJ1-5	TGTGCCAGCAGTCCGTTGGGGGGGGATCAGCCCCAGCATTTT	CASSPLGGDQPQHF
-	TRBV5-4	TRBD1	TRBJ2-7	TGTGCCAGCAGCATAGGAAGGACAGGGGTCTACGAGCAGTACTTC	CASSIGRTGVYEQYF
-	TRBV7-9	-	TRBJ2-3	TGTGCCAGCAGCTTCGGGTTGGATACGCAGTATTTT	CASSFGLDTQYF
once	TRBV12-2	-	TRBJ2-7	TGTGCAAGTCGCTCCTTTCAGGGGAGGGTCACCTACGAGCAGTACTTC	CASRSFQGRVTYEQYF
-	TRBV18	-	TRBJ2-1	TGTGCCAGCTCACAAACAGGGTGGGATGAGCAGTTCTTC	CASSQTGWDEQFF
few	TRBV28	TRBD1	TRBJ1-2	TGTGCCAGCAGTTTATCCCGATCGACAGGGGGCGATGGCTACACCTTC	CASSLSRSTGGDGYTF
-	TRBV19	TRBD2	TRBJ2-2	TGTGCCAGTAGAGGGGTAGCGGGAGACACCGGGGAGCTGTTTTTT	CASRGVAGDTGELFF
once	TRBV19	-	TRBJ1-2	TGTGCCAGTAGTATGGGGGGAGAAGACTATGGCTACACCTTC	CASSMGGEDYGYTF
-	TRBV28	-	TRBJ2-6	TGTGCCAGCAGTCCCGCTACCCAGGGTTCCTCCGGGGCCAACGTCCTGACTTTC	CASSPATQGSSGANVLTF
-	TRBV7-9	-	TRBJ2-1	TGTGCCAGCAGCCCGAGTCTAGCGCTCCTAACCTACAATGAGCAGTTCTTC	CASSPSLALLTYNEQFF
-	TRBV4-2	TRBD1	TRBJ1-6	TGTGCCAGCAGCCAAATGACAGGGGGCAATTCACCCCTCCACTTT	CASSQMTGGNSPLHF
-	TRBV6-5	TRBD2	TRBJ2-7	TGTGCCAGTAGCACTAGCGGTGGGGCATACGAGCAGTACTTC	CASSTSGGAYEQYF
-	TRBV7-2	-	TRBJ1-6	TGTGCCAGCAGCTTCATGAATTCACCCCTCCACTTT	CASSFMNSPLHF
-	TRBV28	-	TRBJ1-1	TGTGCCAGCAGTCCAATTGGGCCTTCGATGAACACTGAAGCTTTCTTT	CASSPIGPSMNTEAFF
-	TRBV9	-	TRBJ2-2	TGTGCCAGCAGCGCGGTATCTTCGAACACCGGGGAGCTGTTTTTT	CASSAVSSNTGELFF
-	TRBV27	-	TRBJ2-1	TGTGCCAGCAGGCCCGGGAGCTCCTACAATGAGCAGTTCTTC	CASRPGSSYNEQFF
-	TRBV19	-	TRBJ1-1	TGTGCCAGTAGCGTCGTTCTGAACACTGAAGCTTTCTTT	CASSVVLNTEAFF
-	TRBV9	-	TRBJ2-3	TGTGCCAGCAGCGTAGGGCCAGGGTCGGGCTCAGATACGCAGTATTTT	CASSVGPGSGSDTQYF
-	TRBV7-2	-	TRBJ2-7	TGTGCCAGCAGCTCGCAGCGGTCGTTCTCCTACGAGCAGTACTTC	CASSSQRSFSYEQYF
-	TRBV18	TRBD1	TRBJ2-7	TGTGCCAGCTCACGACAGGGTCCCGAGCAGTACTTC	CASSRQGPEQYF
few	TRBV2	TRBD1	TRBJ1-5	TGTGCCAGCAGGCTAGGGGGCCTAGGCAATCAGCCCCAGCATTTT	CASRLGGLGNQPQHF
-	TRBV19	TRBD1	TRBJ2-3	TGTGCCAGTAGTATCAGGGGGCGCGGGTCCGGCACAGATACGCAGTATTTT	CASSIRGRGSGTDTQYF
-	TRBV20-1	-	TRBJ1-3	TGCAGTGCTAGTTCGACAGACTCTGGAAACACCATATATTTT	CSASSTDSGNTIYF
once	TRBV7-9	-	TRBJ2-7	TGTGCCAGCAGCTTATCGCCCCGGACTATTAACCCCTACGAGCAGTACTTC	CASSLSPRTINPYEQYF
-	TRBV10-1	-	TRBJ2-1	TGCGCCAGCAGTGAGTCCCGTCCCGCGGGACCCGCCTACAATGAGCAGTTCTTC	CASSESRPAGPAYNEQFF
once	TRBV28	-	TRBJ1-3	TGTGCCAGCAGTCCGGGGGGGAACAGAAACACCATATATTTT	CASSPGGNRNTIYF
-	TRBV5-6	-	TRBJ2-1	TGTGCCAGCAGCTTTCGTTCCTCCTACAATGAGCAGTTCTTC	CASSFRSSYNEQFF
-	TRBV27	TRBD2	TRBJ2-2	TGTGCCAGCAGCCAACTAGCGGTCACCGGGGAGCTGTTTTTT	CASSQLAVTGELFF
-	TRBV3-1/TRBV3-2	TRBD2	TRBJ2-7	TGTGCCAGCAGCTCACAAGGTCTAGCGGTCTCCGAGCAGTACTTC	CASSSQGLAVSEQYF
-	TRBV28	-	TRBJ2-7	TGTGCCAGCAGTTTATCATCCGGGAAGGTCGTTGAGCAGTACTTC	CASSLSSGKVVEQYF